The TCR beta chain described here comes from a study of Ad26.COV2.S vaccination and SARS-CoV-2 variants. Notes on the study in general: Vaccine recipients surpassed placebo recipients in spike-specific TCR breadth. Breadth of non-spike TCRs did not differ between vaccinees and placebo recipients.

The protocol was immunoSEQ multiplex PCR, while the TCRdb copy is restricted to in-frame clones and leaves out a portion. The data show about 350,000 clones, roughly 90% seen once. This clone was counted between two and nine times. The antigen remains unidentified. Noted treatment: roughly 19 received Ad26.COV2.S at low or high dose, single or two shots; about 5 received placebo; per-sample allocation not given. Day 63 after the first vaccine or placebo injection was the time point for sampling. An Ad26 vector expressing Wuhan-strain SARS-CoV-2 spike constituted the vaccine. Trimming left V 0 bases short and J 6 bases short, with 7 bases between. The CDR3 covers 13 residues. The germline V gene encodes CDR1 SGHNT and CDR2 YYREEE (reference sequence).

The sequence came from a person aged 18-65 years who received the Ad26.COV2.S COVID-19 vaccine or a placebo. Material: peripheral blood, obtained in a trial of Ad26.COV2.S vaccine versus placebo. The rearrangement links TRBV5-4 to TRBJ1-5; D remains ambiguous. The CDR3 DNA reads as TGTGCCAGCAGCTTGGGGGAAGGTCAGCCCCAGCATTTT. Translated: CASSLGEGQPQHF.